Listed here are 18 T cell receptor beta chains from one sample, sequenced in a study of OX40 agonist ivuxolimab in advanced cancers. Sequencing was performed with immunoSEQ multiplex PCR; in TCRdb, only in-frame clones are kept and a portion is missing. The sample has about 140,000 clones, 90% seen once. The sample in question was CD4+ or CD8+ T cells sorted from blood, obtained in a trial of the OX40 agonist ivuxolimab. The receptors derive from an adult with an advanced solid tumor such as melanoma, head and neck, liver or kidney cancer.

Only one count was recorded for this clone. The gene calls are TRBV18 and TRBJ1-2, with a possible D match to TRBD1 (5 bases). The germline V gene has CDR1 KGHSH and CDR2 LQKENI. V was clipped by 6 bases and J by 7 bases, with 15 bases between them. This CDR3 has 13 residues. The CDR3 DNA follows: TGTGCCAGCTCTGTAACAGGACTGGGTGGCTACACCTTC. Its translation: CASSVTGLGGYTF. The full variable domain, completed using reference TRBV18 and TRBJ1-2, is NAGVMQNPRHLVRRRGQEARLRCSPMKGHSHVYWYRQLPEEGLKFMVYLQKENIIDESGMPKERFSAEFPKEGPSILRIQQVVRGDSAAYFCASSVTGLGGYTFGSGTRLTVV.

The chain employs TRBV7-2 and TRBJ1-2, with unresolved D. The CDR3 length is 12 residues. Per germline, CDR1 SGHTA and CDR2 FQGNSA. The V end was cut by 0 bases, the J end by 3 bases, with 2 bases between. CDR3 protein: CASSLADYGYTF. DNA of the CDR3: TGTGCCAGCAGCTTAGCAGACTATGGCTACACCTTC. Full variable domain (outside the CDR3, taken from reference TRBV7-2 and TRBJ1-2): GAGVSQSPSNKVTEKGKDVELRCDPISGHTALYWYRQSLGQGLEFLIYFQGNSAPDKSGLPSDRFSAERTGGSVSTLTIQRTQQEDSAVYLCASSLADYGYTFGSGTRLTVV.

V and J are TRBV7-9 and TRBJ1-5; no clear D. The CDR3 covers 14 residues. From germline, CDR1 is SEHNR and CDR2 FQNEAQ (reference sequence). Deletions cut 3 bases from V and 0 bases from J, with 6 bases between. The CDR3 nucleotides are TGTGCCAGCAGCTTCTTCTATAGCAATCAGCCCCAGCATTTT. Residues: CASSFFYSNQPQHF.

V gene TRBV4-2 combines with J gene TRBJ1-5; 9 nucleotides line up with TRBD1. Germline V gene sequence: CDR1 LGHNA, CDR2 YNFKEQ. V was pared by 4 bases and J by 5 bases, with 6 bases of the junction left unmatched. CDR3 length: 15 amino acids. The CDR3 sequence: CASSPGTGPYQPQHF. CDR3 DNA sequence: TGTGCCAGCAGCCCAGGGACAGGGCCATATCAGCCCCAGCATTTT.

The gene calls are TRBV6-6 and TRBJ2-1; TRBD1 matches 11 bases. V shed 5 bases and J 9 bases; nucleotides not matched to a gene: 9. Looked up from germline, CDR1 is MNHNY and CDR2 is SVGAGI (reference sequence). CDR3 length: 15 amino acids. CDR3 amino acids: CASSPSRTGGGEQFF. The DNA for the CDR3 is TGTGCCAGCAGTCCTAGTCGGACAGGGGGCGGTGAGCAGTTCTTC.

This chain links TRBV27 with TRBJ1-2, with 9 bases matching TRBD1. This CDR3 spans 15 amino acids. Germline V gene data show CDR1 as MNHEY and CDR2 as SMNVEV (reference sequence). The J segment lost 2 bases and the V segment lost 6 bases, leaving 7 bases of the junction unmatched. CDR3 amino acids: CASRSPGTGNYGYTF. The CDR3 bases are TGTGCCAGCAGGTCACCCGGGACAGGGAACTATGGCTACACCTTC.

This clone has just one count. CDR3 sequence (DNA): TGTGCCAGCAGGATAGGGACAGGGACCAATCAGCCCCAGCATTTT. This gives the protein CASRIGTGTNQPQHF. V is TRBV27 and J is TRBJ1-5; 9 bases align to TRBD1. CDR1 and CDR2 from the germline V gene are MNHEY and SMNVEV (reference sequence). The CDR3 sequence is 15 residues long. V shed 6 bases and J 3 bases; nucleotides not matched to a gene: 6.

This sequence joins TRBV5-1 and TRBJ2-7; D might be TRBD2 (6 bases). The CDR3 runs 16 residues. V was pared by 4 bases and J by 3 bases, with 20 bases between. Germline assignment: CDR1 SGHRS and CDR2 YFSETQ. The CDR3 protein is CASSPYIRSGGYEQYF. CDR3 DNA sequence: TGCGCCAGCAGCCCGTACATACGGTCCGGGGGCTACGAGCAGTACTTC. The variable domain in full, completed from reference TRBV5-1 and TRBJ2-7, reads KAGVTQTPRYLIKTRGQQVTLSCSPISGHRSVSWYQQTPGQGLQFLFEYFSETQRNKGNFPGRFSGRQFSNSRSEMNVSTLELGDSALYLCASSPYIRSGGYEQYFGPGTRLTVT.

The chain uses TRBV11-2 and TRBJ1-2; TRBD1 might be the D (6 bases). V gave up 5 bases and J gave up 12 bases, with 22 bases separating them. Germline V gene lookup returns CDR1 SGHAT and CDR2 FQNNGV. The CDR3 sequence is 14 residues long. The DNA of the CDR3 is TGTGCCAGCAGCGCAATTCAGGGGTGGCTGAGGAACACCTTC. Residues: CASSAIQGWLRNTF.

The CDR3 nucleotides read TGTGCCAGCAGTTCCACAGGGGGCCACAAAGATCAGCCCCAGCATTTT. This sequence encodes CASSSTGGHKDQPQHF. The chain joins TRBV28 to TRBJ1-5, with 9 nucleotides matching TRBD1. The CDR3 contains 16 residues. Germline lookup yields CDR1 MDHEN and CDR2 SYDVKM. The junction had 9 bases not matched to a gene; V was cut back by 4 bases and J by 5 bases.

V is TRBV5-4 and J is TRBJ1-4; TRBD1 is a possible D gene (6 bases). V was clipped by 1 base and J by 3 bases, with 13 bases between them. CDR1 SGHNT and CDR2 YYREEE come from the germline V gene (reference sequence). The CDR3 covers 16 residues. The CDR3 is CASSLSKGGANEKLFF. In nucleotides, the CDR3 is TGTGCCAGCAGCTTGTCGAAGGGGGGAGCTAATGAAAAACTGTTTTTT.

The chain joins TRBV5-4 to TRBJ2-7, with D perhaps TRBD1 (5 bases). The V gene lost 0 bases and the J gene lost 6 bases, with 7 bases spanning the gap. The CDR3 totals 12 residues. Germline V gene lookup returns CDR1 SGHNT and CDR2 YYREEE (reference sequence). The CDR3 here is CASSLGGLEQYF. The CDR3, as DNA: TGTGCCAGCAGCTTGGGGGGCCTCGAGCAGTACTTC.

This clone was recorded a few times. The rearrangement joins TRBV2 to TRBJ2-7; D is ambiguous. The CDR3 is 12 residues long. V dropped 8 bases and J dropped 2 bases, with 10 bases sitting between them. Per the germline V gene, CDR1 is SNHLY and CDR2 is FYNNEI. This chain's CDR3 is CASGKQTYEQYF. Written as DNA, the CDR3 is TGTGCCAGCGGCAAACAGACCTACGAGCAGTACTTC.

V and J are TRBV7-9 and TRBJ2-2; 8 nucleotides agree with TRBD1. Germline CDR1 and CDR2: SEHNR and FQNEAQ (reference sequence). The V and J ends lost 5 bases and 0 bases, in that order; junction bases with no gene match: 8. The CDR3 spans 17 residues. The CDR3 here is CASSPDRGTTNTGELFF. The CDR3 bases are TGTGCCAGCAGCCCAGACAGGGGAACGACGAACACCGGGGAGCTGTTTTTT.

Here the CDR3 reads CASSPTGRYNEQFF. As DNA, the CDR3 is TGTGCCAGCAGCCCGACAGGGCGTTACAATGAGCAGTTCTTC. The V and J genes are TRBV5-4 and TRBJ2-1; TRBD1 matches at 7 bases. The junction had 5 bases not matched to a gene; V was cut back by 4 bases and J by 4 bases. The CDR3 runs 14 residues. The germline V gene encodes CDR1 SGHNT and CDR2 YYREEE (reference sequence).

This sequence joins TRBV9 and TRBJ1-1, with D maybe TRBD1 (5 bases). There are 15 residues in the CDR3. Germline lookup yields CDR1 SGDLS and CDR2 YYNGEE. V was pared by 3 bases and J by 6 bases, with 18 bases between. The CDR3 protein is CASSDRPPRGAEAFF. The CDR3 DNA is TGTGCCAGCAGCGACCGACCGCCCCGAGGGGCTGAAGCTTTCTTT.

In this sample, this clone turned up once. The V gene is TRBV19, the J gene TRBJ2-1, with 13 bases lining up with TRBD2. V dropped 6 bases and J dropped 6; count of bases not matched to a gene: 11. The CDR3 covers 17 residues. CDR1 and CDR2 (germline): LNHDA, SQIVND (reference sequence). The CDR3 reads CASRRRLAGGIVNEQFF. Written as DNA, the CDR3 is TGTGCCAGTAGACGCCGACTAGCGGGAGGTATCGTCAATGAGCAGTTCTTC. The whole variable domain, filled in from reference TRBV19 and TRBJ2-1, reads DGGITQSPKYLFRKEGQNVTLSCEQNLNHDAMYWYRQDPGQGLRLIYYSQIVNDFQKGDIAEGYSVSREKKESFPLTVTSAQKNPTAFYLCASRRRLAGGIVNEQFFGPGTRLTVL.

The chain employs TRBV27 and TRBJ1-5, with 7 bases matching TRBD1. V lost 1 base to trimming and J lost 5 bases; unmatched junction nucleotides: 8. This CDR3 comprises 16 residues. Germline loops: CDR1 MNHEY, CDR2 SMNVEV (reference sequence). The CDR3 reads CASSLFAGQDYQPQHF. Written as DNA, the CDR3 is TGTGCCAGCAGTTTATTCGCAGGACAGGATTATCAGCCCCAGCATTTT.